This T cell receptor (beta chain) is from a study of blood T cell repertoires in COVID-19. TCRdb's copy holds only in-frame clones and misses some; the assay was immunoSEQ multiplex PCR. The sample lists 100,000 to 150,000 clones, 70% to 90% occurring once. Germline CDR1 is GTSNPN and CDR2 is SVGIG (reference sequence). V lost 2 bases to trimming and J lost 4 bases, with 11 bases between them. This CDR3 has 13 amino acids. Sequencing was done on a sample of PBMCs or T cells enriched from blood (not recorded which). This receptor was identified in a woman between 45 and 65 years old who had recovered from COVID-19. The chain carries TRBV30 and TRBJ1-1; D not resolved. The CDR3 bases are TGTGCCTGGAGTATTGTCGGGATCACTGAAGCTTTCTTT. Protein product: CAWSIVGITEAFF.